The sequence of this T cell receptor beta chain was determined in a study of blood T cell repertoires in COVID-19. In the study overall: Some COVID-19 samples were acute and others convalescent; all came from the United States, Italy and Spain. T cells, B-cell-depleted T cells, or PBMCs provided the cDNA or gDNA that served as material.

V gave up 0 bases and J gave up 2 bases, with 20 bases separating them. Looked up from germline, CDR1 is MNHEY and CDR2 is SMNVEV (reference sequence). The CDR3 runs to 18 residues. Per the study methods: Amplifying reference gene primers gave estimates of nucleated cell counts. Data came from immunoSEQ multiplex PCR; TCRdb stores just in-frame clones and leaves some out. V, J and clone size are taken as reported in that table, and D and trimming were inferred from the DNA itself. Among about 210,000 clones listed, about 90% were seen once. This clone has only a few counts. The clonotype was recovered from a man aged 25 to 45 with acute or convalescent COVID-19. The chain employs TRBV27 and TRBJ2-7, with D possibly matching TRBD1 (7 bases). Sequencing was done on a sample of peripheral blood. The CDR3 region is CASSLSGLDRVTTYEQYF. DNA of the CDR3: TGTGCCAGCAGTTTATCGGGACTCGACAGGGTGACCACCTACGAGCAGTACTTC.